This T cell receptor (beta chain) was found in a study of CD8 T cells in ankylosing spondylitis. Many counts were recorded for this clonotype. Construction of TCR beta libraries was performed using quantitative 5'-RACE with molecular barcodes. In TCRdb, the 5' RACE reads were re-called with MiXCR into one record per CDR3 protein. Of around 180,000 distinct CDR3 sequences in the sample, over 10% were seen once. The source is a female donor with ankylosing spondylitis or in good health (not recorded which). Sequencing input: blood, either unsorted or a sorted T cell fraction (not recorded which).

Here the CDR3 DNA reads TGCAGTGCTAGAGATCGCGACGCGGTGACCTACGAGCAGTACTTC. Amino acid sequence: CSARDRDAVTYEQYF. This chain links TRBV20-1 with TRBJ2-7; D unclear. CDR1 is DFQATT and CDR2 is SNEGSKA in the germline V gene (reference sequence). CDR3 size: 15 residues. Trimming pared 0 bases from V and 2 bases from J, leaving 14 bases between.